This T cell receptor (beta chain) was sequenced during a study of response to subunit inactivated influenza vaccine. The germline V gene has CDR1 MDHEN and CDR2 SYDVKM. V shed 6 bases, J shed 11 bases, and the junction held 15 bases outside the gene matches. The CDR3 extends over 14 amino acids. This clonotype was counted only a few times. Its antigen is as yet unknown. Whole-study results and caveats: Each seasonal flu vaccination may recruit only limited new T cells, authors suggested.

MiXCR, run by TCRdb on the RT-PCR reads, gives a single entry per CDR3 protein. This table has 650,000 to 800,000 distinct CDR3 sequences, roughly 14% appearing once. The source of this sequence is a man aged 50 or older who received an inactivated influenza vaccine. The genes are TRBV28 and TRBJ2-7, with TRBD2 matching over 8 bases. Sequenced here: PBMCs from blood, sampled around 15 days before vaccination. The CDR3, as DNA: TGTGCCAGCAGCCCGGGTGGCAGGGCGGGGGGAAAGTACTTC. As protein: CASSPGGRAGGKYF.